Listed here are 24 T cell receptor beta chains from one sample, sequenced in a study of blood T cells in healthy people across ages. With a J-beta primer mix and a sample-barcoded 5' primer, a second PCR ran about 7 to 12 cycles. TCRdb itself ran the 5' RACE reads through MiXCR, one entry per CDR3 protein. The table has some 1.1 million distinct CDR3 sequences, around two fifths seen once. The specimen sequenced was blood. Receptors originate from a man aged 18-30 years in good health.

Points on this clonotype: A junction boundary mismatches the germline segment, possibly from a read error. The DNA for the CDR3 is TGTGCCAGCACCCAAAGAAACCGACTAGCGGGGGCCTACACAGATGCGCAGTATTTT. Its protein product is CASTQRNRLAGAYTDAQYF. This chain connects TRBV7-6 to TRBJ2-3; 12 nucleotides line up with TRBD2. Germline V gene sequence: CDR1 SGHVS, CDR2 FNYEAQ. The CDR3 totals 19 residues.

This chain joins TRBV12-3 or TRBV12-4 and TRBJ2-1; D assignment may be TRBD1 or TRBD2 (5 bases each). Trimming stripped 10 bases from V and 4 bases from J, with 14 bases between. The CDR3 has 13 amino acids. The CDR3 here is CATSGPCYNEQFF. In nucleotides, the CDR3 is TGTGCCACGTCGGGACCCTGTTACAATGAGCAGTTCTTC.

This clonotype was recorded a few times. The rearrangement uses TRBV7-2 and TRBJ1-5, with 7 bases that match TRBD1. From germline, CDR1 is SGHTA and CDR2 FQGNSA. The CDR3 contains 15 residues. Losses at the gene ends were 3 bases for V and 4 bases for J; bases not matched to a gene: 6. CDR3 residues: CASSFLARGNQPQHF. The CDR3 nucleotides are TGTGCCAGCAGCTTTCTCGCCAGGGGGAATCAGCCCCAGCATTTT. The full variable domain, rest sourced from reference TRBV7-2 and TRBJ1-5, is GAGVSQSPSNKVTEKGKDVELRCDPISGHTALYWYRQSLGQGLEFLIYFQGNSAPDKSGLPSDRFSAERTGGSVSTLTIQRTQQEDSAVYLCASSFLARGNQPQHFGDGTRLSIL.

This clonotype showed up just a few times. DNA for the CDR3: TGTGCCACCAGTGATCCCGCGGGGCCTACTGACAATCAGCCCCAGCATTTT. This codes for CATSDPAGPTDNQPQHF. V usage is TRBV24-1 and J usage is TRBJ1-5, with D possibly being TRBD1 (5 bases). Germline loops: CDR1 KGHDR, CDR2 SFDVKD. The ends were cut back, 3 bases at V and 3 bases at J, with 17 bases in the middle. The CDR3 runs 17 residues.

This chain connects TRBV20-1 to TRBJ2-5, with D perhaps given as TRBD1 or TRBD2 (5 bases each). From germline, CDR1 is DFQATT and CDR2 SNEGSKA (reference sequence). The CDR3 has 19 amino acids. The V end was cut by 2 bases, the J end by 3 bases, with 28 bases between. The CDR3 DNA follows: TGCAGTGCTAGACCTAGATACACCGGGACCCTCAAGACCAAAGAGACCCAGTACTTC. Translated, it gives CSARPRYTGTLKTKETQYF.

The chain has TRBV5-1 and TRBJ1-2, with D unclear. The CDR3 is made up of 14 amino acids. Germline V gives CDR1 SGHRS, CDR2 YFSETQ. V was cut by 5 bases and J by 8 bases, with 19 bases left in between. Here the CDR3 reads CASSSLTAEGGYTF. The CDR3 bases are TGCGCCAGCAGTTCCCTGACCGCCGAGGGAGGCTACACCTTC.

This clonotype was counted a few times. The J gene is TRBJ2-1, the V gene TRBV7-6; 9 bases agree with TRBD1. The CDR3 loop spans 17 amino acids. Germline assignment: CDR1 SGHVS and CDR2 FNYEAQ. With 5 bases clipped from V and 8 bases from J, the junction kept 16 bases outside the gene matches. The CDR3, as DNA: TGTGCCAGCAGCCTCAGGCCTGACAGGGGGTTAGTGGATGAGCAGTTCTTC. Residues: CASSLRPDRGLVDEQFF.

This clonotype was found once. A read error may account for a junction end that differs from germline. The V call is TRBV25-1, the J call TRBJ2-4; D unclear. The end of the DNA aligns better with TRBJ2-7, so the J call may be wrong. CDR3 size: 14 residues. Germline lookup yields CDR1 MGHDK and CDR2 SYGVNS. The CDR3 sequence: CAGSEFGQDGEQYF. Here the CDR3 DNA reads TGTGCCGGCAGTGAATTTGGGCAAGATGGCGAGCAGTACTTC.

This clonotype has just a few counts. The chain combines TRBV7-8 with TRBJ2-3; TRBD1 aligns across 10 bases. With 10 bases clipped from V and 2 bases from J, the junction kept 6 bases outside the gene matches. CDR1 SGHVS and CDR2 FQNEAQ come from the germline V gene. CDR3 size: 14 residues. The CDR3 is CATDGQGDTDTQYF. The CDR3 DNA sequence: TGTGCCACCGACGGACAGGGGGACACAGATACGCAGTATTTT.

This clonotype appeared a few times. The rearrangement joins TRBV14 to TRBJ1-2; 7 nucleotides align to TRBD1. The V gene end was trimmed by 2 bases and the J gene end by 4 bases; junction bases not matched to a gene: 7. In germline, CDR1 is SGHDN, CDR2 FVKESK. This CDR3 has 15 residues. The CDR3 protein is CASSQFRTGRYGYTF. In nucleotides, the CDR3 is TGTGCCAGCAGCCAATTCCGGACAGGTCGCTATGGCTACACCTTC.

The chain employs TRBV20-1 and TRBJ2-1, with 8 bases aligning to TRBD2. The J call may be wrong; the DNA end is better matched by TRBJ2-7. The CDR3 sequence is 16 residues long. CDR1 and CDR2 (germline): DFQATT, SNEGSKA (reference sequence). This CDR3 reads CSAGTSGGGTYNEQYF. The DNA of the CDR3 is TGCAGTGCGGGAACTAGCGGCGGGGGGACCTACAATGAGCAGTACTTC.

This clonotype has a count of ten or more. The rearrangement links TRBV7-9 to TRBJ2-7, with D unresolved. This CDR3 is built from 12 residues. Per germline, CDR1 SEHNR and CDR2 FQNEAQ (reference sequence). V lost 6 bases, J lost 4 bases, and 10 bases lay in between. Here the CDR3 reads CASSPRGYEQYF. CDR3 bases: TGTGCCAGCAGTCCTAGAGGTTACGAGCAGTACTTC.

This clonotype has only a few counts. The V call is TRBV9, the J call TRBJ1-1; 11 bases are a match to TRBD1. Germline V gene data show CDR1 as SGDLS and CDR2 as YYNGEE. The CDR3 sequence is 18 residues long. V trimming: 4 bases; J trimming: 1 base; junction bases outside the gene matches: 12. In DNA, the CDR3 is TGTGCCAGCAGCTCAAAGATCGGGACAGGGGGTTCGAACACTGAAGCTTTCTTT. Its protein is CASSSKIGTGGSNTEAFF.

This clonotype was detected a few times. The V gene is TRBV20-1, the J gene TRBJ2-1; 9 bases line up with TRBD2. With the DNA end fitting TRBJ2-7 better, the J assignment may be wrong. Per germline, CDR1 DFQATT and CDR2 SNEGSKA (reference sequence). The CDR3 is 15 residues long. CDR3 sequence: CSALTSGLSYNEQYF. In nucleotides, the CDR3 is TGCAGTGCTTTGACTAGCGGTCTCTCCTACAATGAGCAGTACTTC.

The chain has TRBV28 and TRBJ2-5, with TRBD1 as a possible D gene (5 bases). The V gene lost 6 bases and the J gene lost 3 bases, with 17 bases spanning the gap. Germline loops: CDR1 MDHEN, CDR2 SYDVKM. CDR3 size: 15 residues. CDR3 DNA: TGTGCCAGCAGACCAACAGGTCCAGATAAAGAGACCCAGTACTTC. This encodes CASRPTGPDKETQYF.

In this sample, this clonotype turned up a few times. This chain joins TRBV6-2 or TRBV6-3 and TRBJ1-5, with a tentative D call TRBD1 (6 bases). This CDR3 is built from 15 residues. V dropped 6 bases and J dropped 3 bases, with 15 bases sitting between them. Germline CDR1 reads MNHEY; CDR2 reads SVGEGT. This CDR3 reads CASRPPGHLNQPQHF. CDR3 bases: TGTGCCAGCAGGCCTCCGGGACACCTCAATCAGCCCCAGCATTTT.

This sequence joins TRBV27 and TRBJ1-1, with D hard to call. CDR3 length: 14 amino acids. V lost 0 bases, J lost 3 bases, and 8 bases lay in between. Germline V lookup: CDR1 MNHEY, CDR2 SMNVEV (reference sequence). CDR3 sequence reads: CASSLSRADTEAFF. In DNA, the CDR3 is TGTGCCAGCAGTTTATCGAGGGCGGACACTGAAGCTTTCTTT.

V gene TRBV4-2 combines with J gene TRBJ2-1; D perhaps matches TRBD2 (6 bases). The CDR3 spans 16 residues. V was shortened by 0 bases and J by 4 bases, with 13 bases between the two germline ends. Germline CDR1 is LGHNA and CDR2 is YNFKEQ. The CDR3 protein is CASSQEASGYYNEQFF. The CDR3 DNA follows: TGTGCCAGCAGCCAAGAGGCCAGCGGGTATTACAATGAGCAGTTCTTC.

This clonotype was observed once. J is TRBJ1-1 and V is TRBV15; D uncertain. The CDR3 has 14 amino acids. Trimming removed 0 bases at V and 0 bases at J, with 5 bases between. Germline loops: CDR1 LNHNV, CDR2 YYDKDF (reference sequence). The CDR3 coding sequence is TGTGCCACCAGCAGAGAAGTGCTGAACACTGAAGCTTTCTTT. The encoded protein is CATSREVLNTEAFF. The full variable domain, completed using reference TRBV15 and TRBJ1-1, is DAMVIQNPRYQVTQFGKPVTLSCSQTLNHNVMYWYQQKSSQAPKLLFHYYDKDFNNEADTPDNFQSRRPNTSFCFLDIRSPGLGDTAMYLCATSREVLNTEAFFGQGTRLTVV.

This chain joins TRBV20-1 and TRBJ2-3, with a weak D call TRBD2 (5 bases). Germline loops: CDR1 DFQATT, CDR2 SNEGSKA (reference sequence). This CDR3 region has 14 residues. Trimming took off 5 bases at V and 3 bases at J, with 15 bases between the two ends. CDR3: CSAPSGLRTDTQYF. The DNA of the CDR3 is TGCAGTGCTCCTTCGGGGTTGAGGACAGATACGCAGTATTTT.

This sequence joins TRBV6-6 and TRBJ2-4, with 8 bases aligning to TRBD1. With 3 bases clipped from V and 8 bases from J, the junction kept 15 bases outside the gene matches. The CDR3 extends over 17 amino acids. From germline, CDR1 is MNHNY and CDR2 SVGAGI (reference sequence). CDR3 coding DNA: TGTGCCAGCAGTTATCCGGGACAGGCTAAAGGGTGGGACATTCAGTACTTC. Translated: CASSYPGQAKGWDIQYF.

This clonotype came up a few times. The chain carries TRBV20-1 and TRBJ2-1; 7 bases map to TRBD2. The CDR3 contains 15 residues. Trimming cost V 0 bases and J 7 bases; bases outside gene matches: 9. Germline V CDR1 and CDR2: DFQATT, SNEGSKA (reference sequence). The CDR3 is CSAREPRNSGNEQFF. The CDR3, as DNA: TGCAGTGCTAGAGAGCCCAGAAATAGCGGGAATGAGCAGTTCTTC.

For this clonotype: A much larger clone differs by one base, so this may be a read error. V gene TRBV5-1 combines with J gene TRBJ1-2; D is perhaps TRBD1 (6 bases). Germline CDR1 is SGHRS and CDR2 is YFSETQ. The CDR3 consists of 15 residues. The CDR3 sequence: CASSQGTPANYVYTF. In DNA form, the CDR3 reads TGCGCCAGCAGCCAAGGGACACCTGCTAACTATGTCTACACCTTC.

This rearrangement joins TRBV20-1 to TRBJ1-1; D remains ambiguous. CDR1 and CDR2 from the germline V gene are DFQATT and SNEGSKA (reference sequence). Trimming shortened V by 4 bases and J by 1 base, and 13 bases separated the two germline ends. The CDR3 is 14 amino acids. CDR3 nucleotides: TGCAGTGCTACGAAAACGCAGACGAACACTGAAGCTTTCTTT. Translated, it gives CSATKTQTNTEAFF.